The clone carrying this T cell receptor beta chain was picked up one time. This entry comes from a study of memory CD4+ T cells and cytomegalovirus serostatus. Single viable CD3+CD4+CD8-CD45RO+ cells were sorted as the memory CD4+ T cells. Serostatus was set by detecting CMV pp150, pp28, p38, p52 IgG. Under the authors' procedure: Out-of-frame sequences were removed, leaving about 2.2 million distinct TCRbeta sequences. Using immunoSEQ multiplex PCR, the repertoire was profiled, and TCRdb retains in-frame clones only, with some absent. The V and J calls and the clone size are those of that table, but D and trimming were determined from the DNA. This table holds about 60,000 clones, 75% to 80% found once. This TCR derives from an adult in good health and CMV-seronegative. Sequencing input: memory CD4+ T cells from blood.

The CDR3 DNA sequence: TGTGCCAGCAGATCGATGACAGCCCCAGGGGCCCAGTACTTC. Protein: CASRSMTAPGAQYF. This chain links TRBV7-2 with TRBJ2-5; D might be TRBD1 (6 bases). The CDR3 spans 14 residues. Trimming pared 6 bases from V and 9 bases from J, leaving 20 bases between. Germline CDR1 is SGHTA and CDR2 is FQGNSA.